This T cell receptor beta chain emerged from a study of Graves' ophthalmopathy and Graves' hyperthyroidism. This CDR3 has 13 amino acids. Trimming left V 6 bases short and J 2 bases short, with 11 bases between. The study enrolled ophthalmopathy donors with moderate-to-severe activity, CAS ≥3, NOSPECS ≥4 and duration under 3 months. Patients with other autoimmune diseases, uncontrolled infections, pregnancy or lactation were excluded. The PBMCs were taken from around 10 ml of fresh peripheral blood. Amplification targeted the TCR beta CDR3 regions, with RNA transcripts as the source material. HTBI primers were used in a first-round RT-PCR, which preceded a second-round multiplex PCR. Each CDR3 protein is one row after TCRdb ran MiXCR on the multiplex PCR reads. The sample carries hundreds of thousands of distinct CDR3 sequences, approximately 39% recorded once. Regarding the study as a whole: Ophthalmopathy was separated from stable hyperthyroidism by a 13-signature model with over 85% sensitivity and just under 84% specificity.

This clonotype was recorded a few times. As yet, its antigen is unknown. This rearrangement joins TRBV12-3 or TRBV12-4 to TRBJ2-7; D remains unclear. Sequenced input: peripheral blood. This clonotype originated in an adult man with Graves' ophthalmopathy. CDR3 protein: CASRGYAAYEQYF. In nucleotides, the CDR3 is TGTGCCAGCAGGGGATACGCTGCCTACGAGCAGTACTTC.